This T cell receptor (beta chain) derives from a study of tumor-infiltrating lymphocytes in primary liver carcinoma. Looking at the study overall: Surgical resection treated primary liver carcinoma in the patients. The tumors, T1-T3 N0M0 lesions, were roughly 4.2 to 11 cm across. Overall study results and limits: Tumor-adjacent and tumor-blood pairs displayed less overlap than did pairs of tumor regions. Tumor samples exhibited a significantly greater top-250-clone fraction than blood samples (p = 0.039).

A constant-region primer primed TCR beta cDNA synthesis from 500 to 550 ng of total RNA. A slightly modified ARM-PCR protocol with three nested multiplex PCR rounds produced these TCR beta libraries. Both of the initial two PCR rounds ran for approximately 10 cycles and employed TRBV1-TRBV30 forward primers alongside a C-beta reverse primer. MiXCR was run by TCRdb on the multiplex PCR reads, yielding one entry per CDR3 protein. The top ten clones hold 70% to 80% of a sample with around 170,000 distinct CDR3 sequences, about 55% of them seen once. Germline V CDR1 and CDR2: SQVTM, ANQGSEA. V lost 6 bases and J lost 15, with 30 bases in between. This CDR3 contains 15 residues. Out of unsorted whole blood came the blood RNA, and germline DNA was extracted as well. Comment on this clonotype: Its target is unknown.

The source material was peripheral blood. The chain combines TRBV29-1 with TRBJ2-1, with D possibly being TRBD1 or TRBD2 (5 bases each). This receptor was obtained from a man aged 40-49 years with primary liver carcinoma and hepatitis B virus infection. The CDR3 coding sequence is TGCAGCGTGGGGCCTCCTTCCAGCTCCTGCAATGAGGGGTTCTTC. Translated, it gives CSVGPPSSSCNEGFF.